Each of the 27 T cell receptor beta chains below was sequenced from the same sample in a study of OX40 agonist ivuxolimab in advanced cancers. The assay was immunoSEQ multiplex PCR, and TCRdb's table has in-frame clones only and misses some. The table shows 55,000 to 65,000 clones, with 87% occurring only once. The sequenced sample was CD4+ or CD8+ T cells sorted from blood, obtained in a trial of the OX40 agonist ivuxolimab. The receptors come from an adult with an advanced solid tumor such as melanoma, head and neck, liver or kidney cancer.

This clone was detected once. This chain joins TRBV6-1 and TRBJ2-7; possibly TRBD1 for D (5 bases). Trimming removed 8 bases at V and 2 bases at J, with 13 bases between. This CDR3 is built from 13 residues. Germline CDR1 reads MNHNS; CDR2 reads SASEGT. The CDR3 DNA follows: TGTGCCAGCGGTAGGACACCTACCTACGAGCAGTACTTC. Protein product: CASGRTPTYEQYF.

Written as DNA, the CDR3 is TGTGCCAGTAGCAAAAGATGGGGTCGAGATACGCAGTATTTT. It is translated as CASSKRWGRDTQYF. The chain has TRBV19 and TRBJ2-3, with D unclear. The CDR3 length is 14 residues. In germline, CDR1 is LNHDA, CDR2 SQIVND (reference sequence). The V end lost 6 bases, the J end lost 5 bases, and 15 bases lay between the germline ends.

This rearrangement joins TRBV6-5 to TRBJ2-5; 9 bases match TRBD2. The CDR3 runs to 15 residues. The ends lost 0 bases at V and 5 bases at J; junction bases unmatched: 4. Germline values: CDR1 MNHEY, CDR2 SVGAGI. CDR3 sequence reads: CASSYSAGGPETQYF. DNA for the CDR3: TGTGCCAGCAGTTACTCGGCGGGAGGGCCCGAGACCCAGTACTTC.

The J gene is TRBJ1-6, the V gene TRBV6-1; the D is unclear. The germline CDR1 and CDR2 sequences are MNHNS and SASEGT. V was pared by 8 bases and J by 5 bases, with 13 bases between. This CDR3 contains 14 residues. The CDR3 loop is CASGRFSHNSPLHF. The CDR3 coding sequence is TGTGCCAGCGGGAGGTTTTCCCATAATTCACCCCTCCACTTT.

This chain's CDR3 is CASLPFGATEAFF. The CDR3 DNA is TGTGCCAGCCTGCCTTTCGGGGCCACTGAAGCTTTCTTT. The chain joins TRBV2 to TRBJ1-1, with D possibly TRBD1 on 5 matching bases. The germline V gene encodes CDR1 SNHLY and CDR2 FYNNEI. The CDR3 is made up of 13 amino acids. V was shortened by 8 bases and J by 4 bases, with 14 bases between the two germline ends.

This clone has a handful of counts. The chain is built from TRBV6-5 and TRBJ1-5; 8 bases line up with TRBD1. The CDR3 has 14 amino acids. Looked up from germline, CDR1 is MNHEY and CDR2 is SVGAGI. Losses at the gene ends were 6 bases for V and 9 bases for J; bases not matched to a gene: 10. CDR3: CASSSGQADRPQHF. The CDR3 DNA reads TGTGCCAGCAGCTCGGGACAGGCCGATCGGCCCCAGCATTTT.

The chain recombines TRBV19 with TRBJ2-7, with TRBD2 matching over 7 bases. The germline V gene encodes CDR1 LNHDA and CDR2 SQIVND (reference sequence). The CDR3 is made up of 14 amino acids. V gave up 4 bases and J gave up 3 bases; unmatched junction bases: 6. Here the CDR3 reads CASSKSQRGYEQYF. CDR3 bases: TGTGCCAGTAGTAAGAGTCAGCGGGGCTACGAGCAGTACTTC.

V and J are TRBV27 and TRBJ2-7; 8 positions agree with TRBD2. The germline gives CDR1 MNHEY, CDR2 SMNVEV (reference sequence). Losses at the gene ends were 4 bases for V and 1 base for J; bases not matched to a gene: 3. The CDR3 totals 14 residues. The CDR3 protein is CASSSGGPSYEQYF. DNA of the CDR3: TGTGCCAGCAGTTCGGGGGGGCCTTCCTACGAGCAGTACTTC.

This clone came up once. The CDR3 here is CASSPNTGGNYGYTF. For the CDR3, the DNA is TGTGCCAGCAGTCCAAATACAGGGGGGAACTATGGCTACACCTTC. V usage is TRBV28 and J usage is TRBJ1-2; 8 positions agree with TRBD1. Germline V lookup: CDR1 MDHEN, CDR2 SYDVKM. The CDR3 length is 15 residues. V was pared by 5 bases and J by 2 bases, with 7 bases of the junction left unmatched.

The chain carries TRBV10-2 and TRBJ1-3; possible D gene TRBD1, 5 bases. Germline V CDR1 and CDR2: WSHSY, SAAADI. The CDR3 extends over 13 amino acids. V dropped 3 bases and J dropped 4 bases, with 7 bases sitting between them. CDR3 sequence: CASSEQAGNTIYF. The CDR3 nucleotides read TGCGCCAGCAGTGAACAGGCAGGAAACACCATATATTTT.

V gene TRBV5-8 combines with J gene TRBJ1-5, with D uncertain. Germline lookup yields CDR1 SGHTS and CDR2 YDEGEE. The CDR3 covers 16 residues. The V end lost 0 bases, the J end lost 8 bases, and 18 bases lay between the germline ends. The CDR3 nucleotides are TGTGCCAGCAGCTTGGCGAGACGGGTAAGGATCGAGCCCCAGCATTTT. Translation gives CASSLARRVRIEPQHF. The full variable domain, in which reference TRBV5-8 and TRBJ1-5 provide the parts outside the CDR3, is EAGVTQSPTHLIKTRGQQATLRCSPISGHTSVYWYQQALGLGLQFLLWYDEGEERNRGNFPPRFSGRQFPNYSSELNVNALELEDSALYLCASSLARRVRIEPQHFGDGTRLSIL.

V usage is TRBV6-6 and J usage is TRBJ1-1; 7 bases fit TRBD1. Trimming at V came to 0 bases and at J to 6 bases, leaving 4 bases not matched to a gene. Per the germline V gene, CDR1 is MNHNY and CDR2 is SVGAGI (reference sequence). The CDR3 is 14 amino acids. The CDR3 DNA follows: TGTGCCAGCAGTTACTCGGTTCAGGGGGCTGAAGCTTTCTTT. It is translated as CASSYSVQGAEAFF.

Remarks on this clone: The same CDR3 also results from other DNA sequences found in this sample. This chain joins TRBV2 and TRBJ2-3, with no clear D. CDR3 length equals 11 residues. CDR1 is SNHLY, CDR2 FYNNEI, per germline. Trimming removed 5 bases from V and 2 bases from J, with 2 bases in between. CDR3 protein: CASSYTDTQYF. DNA of the CDR3: TGTGCCAGCAGTTACACAGATACGCAGTATTTT.

The chain recombines TRBV4-3 with TRBJ1-2; 7 positions agree with TRBD1. V lost 2 bases, J lost 5 bases, and 17 bases stayed unmatched. The CDR3 sequence is 18 residues long. From germline, CDR1 is LGHNA and CDR2 YSLEER. CDR3 DNA sequence: TGCGCCAGCAGCCAATTGAGGGCAGGGGGATCGATTGGGTATGGCTACACCTTC. Its translation: CASSQLRAGGSIGYGYTF.

The J gene is TRBJ1-4, the V gene TRBV28; 11 bases agree with TRBD1. Germline V lookup: CDR1 MDHEN, CDR2 SYDVKM. There are 15 residues in the CDR3. V lost 5 bases, J lost 6 bases, and 5 bases stayed unmatched. CDR3: CASSRRTGGDEKLFF. CDR3 sequence (DNA): TGTGCCAGCAGTCGGCGGACAGGGGGCGATGAAAAACTGTTTTTT.

The rearrangement uses TRBV6-7 and TRBJ2-7, with a possible D match to TRBD2 (7 bases). TRBV6-7 falls under the ORF class, with uncertain function. The CDR3 totals 15 residues. Trimming removed 0 bases from V and 2 bases from J, with 11 bases in between. CDR3 sequence reads: CASSYSRGPTYEQYF. The CDR3 region has the DNA TGTGCCAGCAGTTACTCGCGGGGGCCAACCTACGAGCAGTACTTC.

This clone was detected once. V gene TRBV9 combines with J gene TRBJ1-2, with 9 nucleotides matching TRBD1. Germline-derived CDR1 and CDR2 are SGDLS and YYNGEE. V lost 1 base, J lost 5 bases, and 15 bases stayed unmatched. This CDR3 spans 18 amino acids. The CDR3 DNA reads TGTGCCAGCAGCGTAAGGGACAGGGTCGATGGAGCGAGGTATGGCTACACCTTC. Its protein is CASSVRDRVDGARYGYTF.

This chain links TRBV11-3 with TRBJ1-1, with TRBD1 matching over 7 bases. The V segment lost 3 bases and the J segment 3 bases; nucleotides outside the gene matches: 1. The CDR3 extends over 13 amino acids. Germline CDR1 is SGHNT and CDR2 is YENEEA. The CDR3 sequence: CASSFQGDTEAFF. CDR3 bases: TGTGCCAGCAGCTTTCAGGGGGACACTGAAGCTTTCTTT. Supplemented by reference TRBV11-3 and TRBJ1-1, the full variable domain reads EAGVVQSPRYKIIEKKQPVAFWCNPISGHNTLYWYLQNLGQGPELLIRYENEEAVDDSQLPKDRFSAERLKGVDSTLKIQPAELGDSAVYLCASSFQGDTEAFFGQGTRLTVV.

Concerning this clone itself: Relative to the germline gene, one junction end is altered; a read error may explain this. The chain recombines TRBV11-2 with TRBJ1-2; the D is unclear. Per the germline V gene, CDR1 is SGHAT and CDR2 is FQNNGV. The CDR3 is 13 amino acids. CDR3 in DNA: TGTGCCAGCAGCCTCAATCCTAATTATGGCTACACCTTC. It is translated as CASSLNPNYGYTF.

About this clone itself: Additional DNA sequences in this sample encode the identical CDR3. The rearrangement uses TRBV2 and TRBJ2-1, with 7 bases lining up with TRBD2. Germline V CDR1 and CDR2: SNHLY, FYNNEI. CDR3 length equals 16 residues. With 3 bases clipped from V and 8 bases from J, the junction kept 13 bases outside the gene matches. As DNA, the CDR3 is TGTGCCAGCAGTGAGGGGGGGACTGGTTCAGCAGATGAGCAGTTCTTC. Translated, it gives CASSEGGTGSADEQFF.

The CDR3 region has the DNA TGTGCCAGCAGTTACTACGGGGGTACTGAAGCTTTCTTT. This gives the protein CASSYYGGTEAFF. The V gene is TRBV6-5, the J gene TRBJ1-1, with D possibly being TRBD1 (5 bases). Trimming removed 1 base at V and 5 bases at J, with 8 bases between. Germline V CDR1 and CDR2: MNHEY, SVGAGI. This CDR3 has 13 residues.

The chain carries TRBV27 and TRBJ1-2, with 8 bases matching TRBD1. Germline V gene data show CDR1 as MNHEY and CDR2 as SMNVEV (reference sequence). The CDR3 totals 12 residues. Germline trimming cut 4 bases from V and 8 bases from J; bases unmatched to any gene: 3. The CDR3 coding sequence is TGTGCCAGCAGTTACAGGGGGAGCGGCTACACCTTC. Its translation is CASSYRGSGYTF.

This sequence joins TRBV19 and TRBJ1-1; 10 bases align to TRBD1. The V gene end was trimmed by 5 bases and the J gene end by 5 bases; junction bases not matched to a gene: 11. The germline gives CDR1 LNHDA, CDR2 SQIVND (reference sequence). The CDR3 runs 16 residues. The CDR3 reads CASSARDRGGKTEAFF. The CDR3 DNA reads TGTGCCAGTAGTGCCCGGGACAGGGGAGGGAAGACTGAAGCTTTCTTT.

The CDR3 is CASSRGLAGQETQYF. CDR3 nucleotide sequence: TGCGCCAGCAGCAGAGGACTAGCGGGGCAAGAGACCCAGTACTTC. The chain links TRBV5-1 to TRBJ2-5, with 12 bases identical to TRBD2. The V and J ends lost 4 bases and 2 bases, in that order; junction bases with no gene match: 3. CDR3 length: 15 amino acids. Germline V CDR1 and CDR2: SGHRS, YFSETQ. The complete variable domain, with remaining parts taken from reference TRBV5-1 and TRBJ2-5, reads KAGVTQTPRYLIKTRGQQVTLSCSPISGHRSVSWYQQTPGQGLQFLFEYFSETQRNKGNFPGRFSGRQFSNSRSEMNVSTLELGDSALYLCASSRGLAGQETQYFGPGTRLLVL.

The CDR3 here is CASSLGVAGDTEAFF. The DNA for the CDR3 is TGCGCCAGCAGCTTAGGAGTGGCAGGGGACACTGAAGCTTTCTTT. The V call is TRBV5-1, the J call TRBJ1-1; D perhaps matches TRBD1 (6 bases). The CDR3 is 15 residues long. With 2 bases removed from V and 3 bases from J, the gap between germline ends came to 14 bases. The germline gives CDR1 SGHRS, CDR2 YFSETQ. The full variable domain, in which reference TRBV5-1 and TRBJ1-1 provide the parts outside the CDR3, is KAGVTQTPRYLIKTRGQQVTLSCSPISGHRSVSWYQQTPGQGLQFLFEYFSETQRNKGNFPGRFSGRQFSNSRSEMNVSTLELGDSALYLCASSLGVAGDTEAFFGQGTRLTVV.

This chain connects TRBV5-6 to TRBJ2-7; 11 bases align to TRBD2. V was clipped by 6 bases and J by 6 bases; unmatched bases: 20. CDR3 length: 18 amino acids. The germline CDR1 and CDR2 sequences are SGHDT and YYEEEE. The CDR3 here is CASTSGTVLAGGPFEQYF. CDR3 coding DNA: TGTGCCAGCACCTCCGGGACGGTCTTAGCGGGAGGGCCGTTCGAGCAGTACTTC.

The count of this clone is one. The identical CDR3 is also encoded by other nucleotide sequences in the sample. The chain carries TRBV15 and TRBJ2-2; D gene unclear. Trimming removed 3 bases from V and 5 bases from J, with 7 bases in between. The germline CDR1 and CDR2 sequences are LNHNV and YYDKDF (reference sequence). The CDR3 is 13 residues long. The CDR3 sequence: CATSRDRTGELFF. The CDR3 coding sequence is TGTGCCACCAGCAGGGATCGAACCGGGGAGCTGTTTTTT.